This TCR beta chain was obtained from a study of blood T cell repertoires in COVID-19. For the study at large: There were acute and convalescent COVID-19 samples, and they came from the United States, Italy and Spain.

Per the original data handling: For nucleated cells, counts were estimated from reference gene primer amplification. TCRdb's table, derived via immunoSEQ multiplex PCR, lists solely in-frame clones and lacks some. V, J and clone size reflect that table, while D and trimming were determined from the DNA. The table shows roughly 190,000 clones, with roughly 84% occurring only once. The V gene lost 4 bases and the J gene lost 1 base, with 7 bases spanning the gap. There are 12 residues in the CDR3. Germline assignment: CDR1 SQVTM and CDR2 ANQGSEA. Sequenced sample: peripheral blood. This TCR came from a woman in her 70s with COVID-19, enrolled during active disease. The chain carries TRBV29-1 and TRBJ1-1; D is unclear. The CDR3 coding sequence is TGCAGCGTTGCCGCGGGGAACACTGAAGCTTTCTTT. Its protein product is CSVAAGNTEAFF.